This TCR beta chain was recovered during a study of beta chain features in type 1 diabetes. Turning to the study itself: Patients were similar to healthy donors in age and gender (as well as in cell yields).

In germline, CDR1 is SQVTM, CDR2 ANQGSEA. With 7 bases removed from V and 0 bases from J, the gap between germline ends came to 19 bases. This CDR3 comprises 16 residues. The sequenced template was cDNA made from the entire isolated RNA. TCRdb's table, derived via immunoSEQ multiplex PCR, lists solely in-frame clones and lacks some. The table records around 240,000 clones, approximately 70% of them present only once. For this clone: The antigen remains unidentified.

Whole-study results and caveats: PCR might favor shorter templates, but any such skew would affect patients and controls equally. Within patients, naive, central memory and Treg TCRB repertoires seemed more similar than within healthy donors.

This sequence was found in a man aged 30 to 45 in good health. Sequenced sample: naive CD4+ T cells from blood. V is TRBV29-1 and J is TRBJ2-1; tentative D call: TRBD1 (6 bases). The CDR3 sequence is CSAPSAQGISYNEQFF. In nucleotides, the CDR3 is TGCAGCGCTCCATCCGCGCAGGGGATCTCCTACAATGAGCAGTTCTTC.